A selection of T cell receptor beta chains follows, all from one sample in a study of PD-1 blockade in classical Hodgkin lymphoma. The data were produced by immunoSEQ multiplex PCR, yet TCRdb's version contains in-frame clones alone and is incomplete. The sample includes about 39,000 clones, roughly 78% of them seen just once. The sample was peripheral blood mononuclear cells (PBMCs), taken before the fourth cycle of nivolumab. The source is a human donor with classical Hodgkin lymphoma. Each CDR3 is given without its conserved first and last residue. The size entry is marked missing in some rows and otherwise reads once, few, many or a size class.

CDR3: ASSQAGQGTGNTIY
size: NA
J: TRBJ1-3
V: TRBV4-2

CDR3: ASSSDGQVYGYT
size: NA
J: TRBJ1-2
V: TRBV5-1

CDR3: AISAGGGHNEQF
size: NA
J: TRBJ2-1
V: TRBV10-3

CDR3: ASSLGQSQETQY
size: once
J: TRBJ2-5
V: TRBV5-1

CDR3: ASSVGVGQVEDTQY
size: NA
J: TRBJ2-3
V: TRBV9

CDR3: AWSQDSVGYGYT
size: NA
J: TRBJ1-2
V: TRBV30

CDR3: ASMTGQGDTEAF
size: NA
J: TRBJ1-1
V: TRBV6-5

CDR3: ASSATYEQY
size: few
J: TRBJ2-7
V: TRBV5-5

CDR3: ASSRQGHTEAF
size: once
J: TRBJ1-1
V: TRBV7-3

CDR3: AWSTGGNQPQH
size: NA
J: TRBJ1-5
V: TRBV30

CDR3: ASSPSFYQPQH
size: NA
J: TRBJ1-5
V: TRBV7-9

CDR3: ASSFGWSGDTQY
size: NA
J: TRBJ2-3
V: TRBV5-6

CDR3: ASSHPETQY
size: NA
J: TRBJ2-5
V: TRBV5-7

CDR3: ATSRTGEGTDTQY
size: NA
J: TRBJ2-3
V: TRBV15

CDR3: ASSYVAGTEAF
size: NA
J: TRBJ1-1
V: TRBV6-6

CDR3: ASSLTRYEAF
size: few
J: TRBJ1-1
V: TRBV7-2

CDR3: ASSQEASGGAGIFNEQF
size: NA
J: TRBJ2-1
V: TRBV4-2

CDR3: ASSNQNEQF
size: NA
J: TRBJ2-1
V: TRBV19

CDR3: ASSLSGPYEQY
size: NA
J: TRBJ2-7
V: TRBV28

CDR3: ASSLGGTGGYYEQY
size: NA
J: TRBJ2-7
V: TRBV7-8

CDR3: ATSRNELYGYT
size: NA
J: TRBJ1-2
V: TRBV15

CDR3: ASSQTSSGANVLT
size: NA
J: TRBJ2-6
V: TRBV4-2